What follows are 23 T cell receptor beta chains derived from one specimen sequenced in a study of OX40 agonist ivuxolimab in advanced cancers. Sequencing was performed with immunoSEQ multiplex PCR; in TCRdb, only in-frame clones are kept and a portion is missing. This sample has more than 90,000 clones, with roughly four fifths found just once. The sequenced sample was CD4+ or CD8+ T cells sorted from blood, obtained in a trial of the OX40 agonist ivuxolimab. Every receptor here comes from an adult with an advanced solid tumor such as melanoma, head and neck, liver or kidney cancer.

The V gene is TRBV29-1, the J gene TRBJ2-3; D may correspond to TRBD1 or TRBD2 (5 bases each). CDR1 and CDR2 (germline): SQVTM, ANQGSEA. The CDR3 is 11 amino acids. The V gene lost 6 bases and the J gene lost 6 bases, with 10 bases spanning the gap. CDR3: CSVREGDTQYF. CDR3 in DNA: TGCAGCGTAAGAGAGGGGGATACGCAGTATTTT.

The CDR3 nucleotides are TGCAGCGCCAGAGCAGGCGGAAGTGCGTACAATGAGCAGTTCTTC. It codes for CSARAGGSAYNEQFF. The chain recombines TRBV29-1 with TRBJ2-1; D is undetermined. Trimming took off 7 bases at V and 4 bases at J, with 20 bases between the two ends. The germline V gene has CDR1 SQVTM and CDR2 ANQGSEA. The CDR3 spans 15 residues.

The CDR3 DNA is TGCGCCAGCAGCCAAGATTTAAGGACGCTCCGGGCGGATACGCAGTATTTT. It yields the protein CASSQDLRTLRADTQYF. V usage is TRBV4-3 and J usage is TRBJ2-3; the D is unclear. The germline V and J ends were trimmed by 0 bases and 6 bases, with 19 bases remaining between them. This CDR3 comprises 17 residues. CDR1 is LGHNA, CDR2 YSLEER, per germline.

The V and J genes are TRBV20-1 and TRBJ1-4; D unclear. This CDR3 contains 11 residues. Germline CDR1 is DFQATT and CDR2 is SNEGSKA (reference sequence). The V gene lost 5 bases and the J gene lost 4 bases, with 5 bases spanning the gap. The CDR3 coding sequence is TGCAGTGCTCATGATAATGAAAAACTGTTTTTT. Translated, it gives CSAHDNEKLFF.

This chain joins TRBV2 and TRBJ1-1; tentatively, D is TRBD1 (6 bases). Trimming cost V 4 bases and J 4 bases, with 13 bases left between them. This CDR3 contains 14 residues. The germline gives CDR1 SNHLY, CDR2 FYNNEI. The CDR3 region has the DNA TGTGCCAGCAGTGCCAGGGGAAGCGCCACTGAAGCTTTCTTT. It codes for CASSARGSATEAFF.

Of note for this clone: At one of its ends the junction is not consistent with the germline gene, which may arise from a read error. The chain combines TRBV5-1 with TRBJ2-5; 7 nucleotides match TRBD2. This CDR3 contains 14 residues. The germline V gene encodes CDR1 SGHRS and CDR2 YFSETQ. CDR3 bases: TGCGCCAGCAGCTTGGATCGGTGGCGGGAGCCCGTAAACTTC. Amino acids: CASSLDRWREPVNF.

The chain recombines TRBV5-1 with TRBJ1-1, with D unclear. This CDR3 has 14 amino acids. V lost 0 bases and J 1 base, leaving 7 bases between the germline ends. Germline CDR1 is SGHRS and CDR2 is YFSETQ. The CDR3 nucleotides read TGCGCCAGCAGCTTGGGGCCCGAGAACACTGAAGCTTTCTTT. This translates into CASSLGPENTEAFF. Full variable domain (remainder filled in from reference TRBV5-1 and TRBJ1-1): KAGVTQTPRYLIKTRGQQVTLSCSPISGHRSVSWYQQTPGQGLQFLFEYFSETQRNKGNFPGRFSGRQFSNSRSEMNVSTLELGDSALYLCASSLGPENTEAFFGQGTRLTVV.

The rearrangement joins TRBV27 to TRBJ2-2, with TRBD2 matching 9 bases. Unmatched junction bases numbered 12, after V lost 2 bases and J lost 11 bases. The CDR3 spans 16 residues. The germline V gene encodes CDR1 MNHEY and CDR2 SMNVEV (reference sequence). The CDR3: CASSLHGREGGGELFF. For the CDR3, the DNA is TGTGCCAGCAGTTTACACGGGCGGGAGGGCGGCGGAGAGCTGTTTTTT.

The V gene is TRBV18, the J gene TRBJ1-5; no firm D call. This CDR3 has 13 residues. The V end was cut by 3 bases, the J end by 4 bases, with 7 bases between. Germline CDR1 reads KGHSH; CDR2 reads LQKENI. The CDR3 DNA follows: TGTGCCAGCTCACCCGTGGGGAATCAGCCCCAGCATTTT. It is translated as CASSPVGNQPQHF.

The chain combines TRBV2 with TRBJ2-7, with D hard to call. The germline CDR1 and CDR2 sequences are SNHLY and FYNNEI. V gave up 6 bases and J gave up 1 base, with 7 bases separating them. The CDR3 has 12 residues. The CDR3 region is CASSGPSYEQYF. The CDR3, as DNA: TGTGCCAGCAGCGGTCCTTCCTACGAGCAGTACTTC.

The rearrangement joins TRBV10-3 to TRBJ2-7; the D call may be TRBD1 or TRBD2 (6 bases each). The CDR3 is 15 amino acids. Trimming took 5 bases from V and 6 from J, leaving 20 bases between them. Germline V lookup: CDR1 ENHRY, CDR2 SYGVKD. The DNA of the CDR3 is TGTGCCATCAGTTGGGGTACGGGGGCGCAGTCCGAGCAGTACTTC. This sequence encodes CAISWGTGAQSEQYF.

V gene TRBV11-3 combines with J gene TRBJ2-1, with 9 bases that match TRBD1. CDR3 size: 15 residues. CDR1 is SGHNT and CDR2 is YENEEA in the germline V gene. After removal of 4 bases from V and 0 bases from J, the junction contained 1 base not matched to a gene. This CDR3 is CASSSGQGSYNEQFF. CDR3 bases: TGTGCCAGCAGCTCGGGACAGGGCTCCTACAATGAGCAGTTCTTC.

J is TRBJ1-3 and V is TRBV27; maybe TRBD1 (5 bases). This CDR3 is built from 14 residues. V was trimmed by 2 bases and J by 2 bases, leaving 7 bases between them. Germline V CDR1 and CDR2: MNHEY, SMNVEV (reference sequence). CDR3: CASSLAGAGNTIYF. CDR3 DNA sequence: TGTGCCAGCAGTTTAGCGGGGGCTGGAAACACCATATATTTT.

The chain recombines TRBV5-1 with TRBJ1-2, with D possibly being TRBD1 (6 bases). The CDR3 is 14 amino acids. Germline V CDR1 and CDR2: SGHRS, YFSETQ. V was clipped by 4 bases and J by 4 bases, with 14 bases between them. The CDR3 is CASSPGGGAYGYTF. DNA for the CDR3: TGCGCCAGCAGCCCCGGGGGGGGCGCCTATGGCTACACCTTC.

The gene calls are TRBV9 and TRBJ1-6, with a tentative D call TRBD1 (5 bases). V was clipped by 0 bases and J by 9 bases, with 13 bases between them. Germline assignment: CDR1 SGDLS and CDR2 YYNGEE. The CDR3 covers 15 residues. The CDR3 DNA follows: TGTGCCAGCAGCGTAGACGGACATTCAAGTTCACCCCTCCACTTT. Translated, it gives CASSVDGHSSSPLHF.

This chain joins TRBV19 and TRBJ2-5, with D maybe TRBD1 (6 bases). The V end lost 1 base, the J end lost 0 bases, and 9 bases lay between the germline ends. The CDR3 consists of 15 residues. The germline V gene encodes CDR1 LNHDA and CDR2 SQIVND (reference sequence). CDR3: CASSIARTDQETQYF. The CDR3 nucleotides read TGTGCCAGTAGTATAGCCAGGACAGACCAAGAGACCCAGTACTTC. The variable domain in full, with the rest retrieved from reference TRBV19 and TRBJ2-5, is DGGITQSPKYLFRKEGQNVTLSCEQNLNHDAMYWYRQDPGQGLRLIYYSQIVNDFQKGDIAEGYSVSREKKESFPLTVTSAQKNPTAFYLCASSIARTDQETQYFGPGTRLLVL.

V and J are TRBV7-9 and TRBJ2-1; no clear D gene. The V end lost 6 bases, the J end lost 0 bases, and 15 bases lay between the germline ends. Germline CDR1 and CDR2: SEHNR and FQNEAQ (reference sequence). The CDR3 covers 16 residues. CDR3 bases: TGTGCCAGCAGGGCCACTCAACGTAGCTCCTACAATGAGCAGTTCTTC. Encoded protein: CASRATQRSSYNEQFF.

CDR3 bases: TGTGCCACCAGCAGAGATTGGTCGAACAGAAAGAACACTGAAGCTTTCTTT. This gives the protein CATSRDWSNRKNTEAFF. V usage is TRBV15 and J usage is TRBJ1-1; D uncertain. V gave up 0 bases and J gave up 1 base, with 15 bases separating them. Germline loops: CDR1 LNHNV, CDR2 YYDKDF (reference sequence). The CDR3 extends over 17 amino acids.

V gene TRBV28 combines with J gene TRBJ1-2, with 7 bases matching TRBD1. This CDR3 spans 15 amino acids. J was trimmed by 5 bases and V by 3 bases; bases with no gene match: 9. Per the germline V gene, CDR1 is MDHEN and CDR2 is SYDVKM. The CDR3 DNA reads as TGTGCCAGCAGTTTTTTAAGGGGGCGAGGGTATGGCTACACCTTC. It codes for CASSFLRGRGYGYTF.

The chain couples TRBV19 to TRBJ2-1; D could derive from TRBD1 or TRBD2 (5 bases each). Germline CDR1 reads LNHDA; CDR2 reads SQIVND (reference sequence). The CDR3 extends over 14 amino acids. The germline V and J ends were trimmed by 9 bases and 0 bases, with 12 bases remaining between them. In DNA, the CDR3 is TGTGCCAGCCTCTCAGGGAGCTCCTACAATGAGCAGTTCTTC. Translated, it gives CASLSGSSYNEQFF.

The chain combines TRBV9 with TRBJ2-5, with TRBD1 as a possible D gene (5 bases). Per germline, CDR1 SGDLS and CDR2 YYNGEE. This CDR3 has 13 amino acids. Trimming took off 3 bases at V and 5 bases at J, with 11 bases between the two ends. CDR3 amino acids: CASSDRPGETQYF. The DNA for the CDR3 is TGTGCCAGCAGCGACAGGCCAGGGGAGACCCAGTACTTC.

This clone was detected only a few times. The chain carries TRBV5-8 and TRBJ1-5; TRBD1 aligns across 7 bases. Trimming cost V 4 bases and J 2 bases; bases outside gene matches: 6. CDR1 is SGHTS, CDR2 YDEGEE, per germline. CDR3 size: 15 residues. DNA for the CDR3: TGTGCCAGCAGCCCCGGACAGGTCCGCAATCAGCCCCAGCATTTT. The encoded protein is CASSPGQVRNQPQHF.

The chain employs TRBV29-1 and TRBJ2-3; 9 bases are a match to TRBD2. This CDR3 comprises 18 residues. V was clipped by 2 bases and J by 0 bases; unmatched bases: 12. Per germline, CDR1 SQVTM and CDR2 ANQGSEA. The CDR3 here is CSVERPGGAGGSTDTQYF. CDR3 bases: TGCAGCGTTGAACGCCCAGGGGGAGCGGGGGGTAGCACAGATACGCAGTATTTT.